The source of this TCR beta chain is a study of Ad26.COV2.S vaccination and SARS-CoV-2 variants. Study-wide context: Donor got 5x10^10 or 1x10^11 viral particles of Ad26.COV2.S.

Only in-frame clones appear in the TCRdb table, and some are missing; sequencing was by immunoSEQ multiplex PCR. The sample lists roughly 320,000 clones, 86% occurring once. CDR3 length: 14 amino acids. V shed 3 bases and J shed 14 bases, with 23 bases lying between them. Germline V gene lookup returns CDR1 GTSNPN and CDR2 SVGIG (reference sequence). Study-level findings and limits: Possible underestimation of total T cell responses by the TCR breadth and depth analyses was noted.

A note on this clone: Antigen unknown.

Described treatment: about 20 received Ad26.COV2.S at low or high dose, single or two shots; about 5 received placebo; per-sample allocation not given. Sampling occurred on day 63 after the first vaccine or placebo injection. The sample here was peripheral blood, taken in a trial of Ad26.COV2.S vaccine versus placebo. V gene TRBV30 combines with J gene TRBJ2-1; D is possibly TRBD2 (5 bases). The receptor comes from a person aged 18-65 years who received the Ad26.COV2.S COVID-19 vaccine or a placebo. CDR3 residues: CAWRGSGRHTGEFF. Here the CDR3 DNA reads TGTGCCTGGAGGGGGAGTGGCCGACACACCGGGGAGTTCTTC.